Each of the 7 T cell receptor beta chains below was sequenced from the same sample in a study of T cells in Graves' hyperthyroidism and ophthalmopathy. There were TCR beta CDR3 regions amplified from RNA transcripts. First-round RT-PCR targeting the TCR CDR3 was performed with the HTBI primer set. TCRdb ran MiXCR on the multiplex PCR reads and lists one entry per CDR3 protein. The table records a few hundred thousand distinct CDR3 sequences, about 15% of them present only once. The sample consisted of blood. Receptors originate from a woman between 18 and 29 years old with Graves' hyperthyroidism.

This clonotype was counted at least ten times. The genes are TRBV11-3 and TRBJ2-1; the match to TRBD2 covers 7 bases. With 1 base clipped from V and 3 bases from J, the junction kept 9 bases outside the gene matches. This CDR3 has 17 residues. Germline-derived CDR1 and CDR2 are SGHNT and YENEEA. The CDR3 loop reads CASSLGLTSDLYNEQFF. CDR3 DNA: TGTGCCAGCAGCTTAGGACTTACTAGCGACCTCTACAATGAGCAGTTCTTC.

The V call is TRBV30, the J call TRBJ2-1; D might be TRBD1 or TRBD2, each matching 6 bases. The CDR3 length is 14 residues. The V end lost 1 base, the J end lost 8 bases, and 15 bases lay between the germline ends. Germline V lookup: CDR1 GTSNPN, CDR2 SVGIG (reference sequence). The CDR3 loop reads CAWSALGGMDEQFF. CDR3 nucleotide sequence: TGTGCCTGGAGTGCCCTGGGGGGCATGGATGAGCAGTTCTTC.

The V call is TRBV3-1, the J call TRBJ2-7; 16 nucleotides line up with TRBD2. The CDR3 contains 16 residues. V trimming: 3 bases; J trimming: 6 bases; junction bases outside the gene matches: 5. CDR1 is LGHDT and CDR2 is YNNKEL in the germline V gene (reference sequence). DNA of the CDR3: TGTGCCAGCAGCCATGGGACTAGCGGGAGGGCCTTCGAGCAGTACGTC. Protein: CASSHGTSGRAFEQYV.

There are a few counts of this clonotype. The chain uses TRBV5-5 and TRBJ2-7; no clear D. The CDR3 runs 12 residues. With 4 bases removed from V and 3 bases from J, the gap between germline ends came to 8 bases. The germline CDR1 and CDR2 sequences are SGHKS and YYEKEE (reference sequence). The CDR3: CASSPKVYEQYF. CDR3 in DNA: TGTGCCAGCAGCCCCAAGGTCTACGAGCAGTACTTC.

This clonotype occurred many times. The chain carries TRBV12-3 or TRBV12-4 and TRBJ2-5; 12 bases are a match to TRBD2. The CDR3 sequence is 15 residues long. Unmatched junction bases numbered 2, after V lost 6 bases and J lost 0 bases. CDR3 bases: TGTGCCAGCAGGCGGACTAGCGGGGACCAAGAGACCCAGTACTTC. Translating it yields CASRRTSGDQETQYF.

This clonotype was counted many times. The CDR3 loop is CASSPPGQGRRTEAFF. Written as DNA, the CDR3 is TGTGCCAGCAGCCCACCGGGACAGGGGAGGAGGACTGAAGCTTTCTTT. The chain uses TRBV7-3 and TRBJ1-1; 10 bases fit TRBD1. V dropped 5 bases and J dropped 5; count of bases not matched to a gene: 11. This CDR3 contains 16 residues. Germline V gene lookup returns CDR1 SGHTA and CDR2 FQGTGA.

The genes are TRBV7-2 and TRBJ1-2; perhaps TRBD1 as D (6 bases). Germline values: CDR1 SGHTA, CDR2 FQGNSA. V gave up 5 bases and J gave up 3 bases, with 13 bases separating them. CDR3 size: 14 residues. The CDR3 is CASSPFQGYYGYTF. DNA for the CDR3: TGTGCCAGCAGCCCTTTTCAGGGGTACTATGGCTACACCTTC.